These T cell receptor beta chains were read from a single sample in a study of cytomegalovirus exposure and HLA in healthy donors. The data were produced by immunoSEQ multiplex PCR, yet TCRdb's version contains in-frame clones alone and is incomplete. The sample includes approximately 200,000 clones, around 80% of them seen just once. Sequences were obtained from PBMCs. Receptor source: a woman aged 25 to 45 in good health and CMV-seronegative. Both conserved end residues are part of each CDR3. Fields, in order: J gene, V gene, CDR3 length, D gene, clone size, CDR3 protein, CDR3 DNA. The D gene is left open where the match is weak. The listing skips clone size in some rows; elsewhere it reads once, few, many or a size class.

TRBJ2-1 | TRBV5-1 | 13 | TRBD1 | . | CASSVGQAIEQFF | TGCGCCAGCAGCGTGGGACAGGCGATTGAGCAGTTCTTC
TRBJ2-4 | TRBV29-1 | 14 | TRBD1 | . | CSAKRGTGEDIQYF | TGCAGCGCTAAAAGGGGGACAGGGGAGGACATTCAGTACTTC
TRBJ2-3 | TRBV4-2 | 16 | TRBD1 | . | CASSLTRGQGRDTQYF | TGTGCCAGCAGCCTAACTAGAGGACAGGGAAGGGATACGCAGTATTTT
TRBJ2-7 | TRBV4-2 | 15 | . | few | CASSPRTQRPYEQYF | TGTGCCAGCAGCCCCCGGACTCAACGTCCCTACGAGCAGTACTTC
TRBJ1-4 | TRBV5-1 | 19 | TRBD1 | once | CASSSAGRTGGFGKEKLFF | TGCGCCAGCAGCAGCGCGGGGAGGACAGGGGGTTTTGGGAAGGAAAAACTGTTTTTT
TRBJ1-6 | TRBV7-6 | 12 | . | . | CSQQGFNSPLHF | TGTTCACAGCAGGGTTTTAATTCACCCCTCCACTTT
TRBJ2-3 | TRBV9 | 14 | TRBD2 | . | CASSALAGADTQYF | TGTGCCAGCAGCGCCCTAGCGGGAGCAGATACGCAGTATTTT
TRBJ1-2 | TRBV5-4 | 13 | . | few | CASSPIGSYGYTF | TGTGCCAGCAGTCCAATCGGGTCCTATGGCTACACCTTC
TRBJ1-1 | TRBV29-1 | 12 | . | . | CSVNVQGPEAFF | TGCAGCGTTAATGTTCAGGGCCCTGAAGCTTTCTTT
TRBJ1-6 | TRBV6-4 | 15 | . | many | CASSDSPDGNSPLHF | TGTGCCAGCAGTGACTCCCCAGATGGTAATTCACCCCTCCACTTT
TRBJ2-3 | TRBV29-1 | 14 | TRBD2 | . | CSVRTSGNTDTQYF | TGCAGCGTTCGGACTAGCGGCAACACAGATACGCAGTATTTT
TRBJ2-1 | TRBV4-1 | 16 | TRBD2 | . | CASSVSGGAQYNEQFF | TGCGCCAGCAGTGTTAGCGGGGGGGCTCAGTACAATGAGCAGTTCTTC
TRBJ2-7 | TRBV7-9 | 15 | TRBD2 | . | CASSSGLATSYEQYF | TGTGCCAGCAGCTCGGGACTAGCGACGTCCTACGAGCAGTACTTC
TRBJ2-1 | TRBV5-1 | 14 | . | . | CASSSDFPRDEQFF | TGCGCCAGCAGCTCGGACTTCCCAAGGGATGAGCAGTTCTTC
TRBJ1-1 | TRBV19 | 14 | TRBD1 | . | CASSNTGVRTEAFF | TGTGCCAGTAGTAACACAGGGGTACGGACTGAAGCTTTCTTT
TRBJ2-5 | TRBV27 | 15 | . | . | CASSLFGGPGETQYF | TGTGCCAGCAGTTTATTCGGAGGACCGGGAGAGACCCAGTACTTC
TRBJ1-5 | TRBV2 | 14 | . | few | CASSARVSNQPQHF | TGTGCCAGTAGTGCACGGGTTAGCAATCAGCCCCAGCATTTT
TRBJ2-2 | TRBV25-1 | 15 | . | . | CASSDAGSSTGELFF | TGTGCCAGCAGTGACGCCGGGTCCTCCACCGGGGAGCTGTTTTTT
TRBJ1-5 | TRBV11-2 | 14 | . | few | CASSLGWGGQPQHF | TGTGCCAGCAGCTTAGGGTGGGGCGGTCAGCCCCAGCATTTT
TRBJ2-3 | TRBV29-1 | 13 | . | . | CSVFEGLTDTQYF | TGCAGCGTTTTTGAGGGTCTCACAGATACGCAGTATTTT
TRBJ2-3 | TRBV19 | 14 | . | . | CASSIGAMSDTQYF | TGTGCCAGTAGTATTGGGGCTATGTCTGATACGCAGTATTTT
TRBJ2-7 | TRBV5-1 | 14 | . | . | CASSLRSYSYEQYF | TGCGCCAGCAGCCTGAGGTCCTATAGCTACGAGCAGTACTTC
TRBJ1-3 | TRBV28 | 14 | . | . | CASIGRDGGNTIYF | TGTGCCAGCATTGGCAGGGATGGAGGAAACACCATATATTTT
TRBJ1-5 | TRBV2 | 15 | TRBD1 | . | CASSVSGGLNQPQHF | TGTGCCAGCAGTGTATCAGGGGGCCTCAATCAGCCCCAGCATTTT
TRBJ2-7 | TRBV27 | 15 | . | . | CASRDTGDISYEQYF | TGTGCCAGCAGAGACACGGGGGATATATCCTACGAGCAGTACTTC
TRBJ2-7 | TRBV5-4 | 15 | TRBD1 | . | CASSFPGDRGYEQYF | TGTGCCAGCAGCTTCCCGGGGGACAGGGGCTACGAGCAGTACTTC
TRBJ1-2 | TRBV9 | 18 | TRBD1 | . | CASSVEGTGVPLGYGYTF | TGTGCCAGCAGCGTAGAGGGGACAGGGGTTCCCCTGGGGTATGGCTACACCTTC
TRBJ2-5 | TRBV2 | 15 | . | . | CASSEGTWVGETQYF | TGTGCCAGCAGTGAAGGGACATGGGTAGGGGAGACCCAGTACTTC
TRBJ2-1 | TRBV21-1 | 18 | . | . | CASSTRGRTGGPYNEQFF | TGTGCCAGCAGCACACGAGGGCGGACAGGTGGTCCCTACAATGAGCAGTTCTTC
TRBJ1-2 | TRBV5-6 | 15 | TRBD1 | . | CASSLGDRENYGYTF | TGTGCCAGCAGCTTGGGAGACAGGGAGAACTATGGCTACACCTTC
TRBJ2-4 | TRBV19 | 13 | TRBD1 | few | CASMGQATAIQYF | TGTGCCAGTATGGGACAGGCCACAGCTATTCAGTACTTC
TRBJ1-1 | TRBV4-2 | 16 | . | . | CASSLEYREMNTEAFF | TGTGCCAGCAGCCTTGAATACAGGGAGATGAACACTGAAGCTTTCTTT
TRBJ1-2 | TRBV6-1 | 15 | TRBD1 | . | CASSGPGQGARGYTF | TGTGCCAGCAGTGGTCCGGGACAGGGGGCTCGGGGCTACACCTTC
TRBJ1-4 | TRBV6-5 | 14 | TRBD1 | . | CASSYRQGVEKLFF | TGTGCCAGCAGTTATCGACAGGGGGTTGAAAAACTGTTTTTT
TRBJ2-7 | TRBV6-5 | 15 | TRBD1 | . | CASSYKPGQIYEQYF | TGTGCCAGCAGTTACAAACCGGGACAGATCTACGAGCAGTACTTC
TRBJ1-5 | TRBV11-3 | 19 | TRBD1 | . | CASKRDRGLGPYSNQPQHF | TGTGCCAGCAAGAGGGACAGGGGCCTTGGTCCCTATAGCAATCAGCCCCAGCATTTT
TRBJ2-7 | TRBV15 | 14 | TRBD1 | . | CATSVRQGTYEQYF | TGTGCCACCAGCGTAAGACAGGGAACCTACGAGCAGTACTTC
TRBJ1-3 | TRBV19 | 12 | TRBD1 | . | CASTTRGDTIYF | TGTGCCAGCACGACCAGGGGGGACACCATATATTTT
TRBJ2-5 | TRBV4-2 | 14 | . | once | CASSPHGDQETQYF | TGTGCCAGCAGCCCCCACGGGGACCAAGAGACCCAGTACTTC
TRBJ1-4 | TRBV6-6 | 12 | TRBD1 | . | CASSYSDRPPIF | TGTGCCAGCAGTTACTCGGACAGGCCCCCCATTTTT
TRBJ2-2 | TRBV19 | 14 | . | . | CASSIDRRAGELFF | TGTGCCAGTAGTATAGATCGGAGGGCCGGGGAGCTGTTTTTT
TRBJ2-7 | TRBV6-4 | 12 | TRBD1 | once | CASSDSTGWKYF | TGTGCCAGCAGTGACTCGACAGGGTGGAAGTACTTC
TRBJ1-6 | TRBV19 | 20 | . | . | CASSPRGGSTGPSYNSPLHF | TGTGCCAGTAGTCCCCGTGGGGGCTCCACCGGTCCCTCCTATAATTCACCCCTCCACTTT
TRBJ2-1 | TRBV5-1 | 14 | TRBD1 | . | CASSRGQSYNEQFF | TGCGCCAGCAGCCGGGGACAGTCCTACAATGAGCAGTTCTTC
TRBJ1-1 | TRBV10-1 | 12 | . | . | CASRGQNTEAFF | TGCGCCAGCCGGGGACAGAACACTGAAGCTTTCTTT
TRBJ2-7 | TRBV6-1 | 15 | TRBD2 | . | CASSSRTSGNYEQYF | TGTGCCAGCAGTTCCCGGACTAGCGGAAACTACGAGCAGTACTTC
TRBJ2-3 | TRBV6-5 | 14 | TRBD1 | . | CASSLRGPTDTQYF | TGTGCCAGCAGCCTCAGGGGGCCTACAGATACGCAGTATTTT
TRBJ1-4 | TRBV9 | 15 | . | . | CASSVLSGSNEKLFF | TGTGCCAGCAGCGTACTGTCAGGGTCTAATGAAAAACTGTTTTTT
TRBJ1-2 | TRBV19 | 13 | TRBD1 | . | CASRTGAFDGYTF | TGTGCCAGTAGGACAGGGGCTTTCGATGGCTACACCTTC
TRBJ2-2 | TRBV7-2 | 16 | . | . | CASSRRVALNTGELFF | TGTGCCAGCAGCCGGAGGGTAGCGTTGAACACCGGGGAGCTGTTTTTT